The 20 T cell receptor beta chains listed next were all sequenced from one sample in a study of PD-L1 blockade in urothelial cancer (dated by TCRdb to between 2016 and 2019). The time point label, read with the paper, signifies: peripheral blood 6 weeks after treatment start. Library construction relied on the immunoSEQ multiplex PCR assay. Held by TCRdb, this immuneACCESS table contains in-frame sequences only and omits some clones. Under half of the omission traces to an unresolved V gene where checked; the cause of the rest is unknown. In this sample the table shows about 48,000 clones, around 85% of which occur a single time. More than 9% of the sample is taken by the ten largest. Sequenced material: PBMCs, taken around atezolizumab (anti-PD-L1) treatment. These receptor sequences come from a man aged 55-75 years with urothelial cancer.

The rearrangement uses TRBV7-9 and TRBJ2-7; D perhaps matches TRBD1 (6 bases). Germline CDR1 and CDR2: SEHNR and FQNEAQ (reference sequence). The V and J ends lost 5 bases and 2 bases respectively, with 16 bases between them. The CDR3 is made up of 15 amino acids. In DNA, the CDR3 is TGTGCCAGCAGCCCGAAGATTGGACAGACCTACGAGCAGTACTTC. Translation: CASSPKIGQTYEQYF.

The chain links TRBV5-5 to TRBJ2-7, with 10 bases aligning to TRBD2. The CDR3 runs to 15 residues. Trimming took 3 bases from V and 2 from J; bases not matched to a gene: 5. Germline V lookup: CDR1 SGHKS, CDR2 YYEKEE (reference sequence). The CDR3 spells CASSSLAGNPYEQYF. The CDR3 nucleotides are TGTGCCAGCAGCTCACTAGCGGGGAATCCCTACGAGCAGTACTTC.

The rearrangement joins TRBV5-5 to TRBJ1-5; TRBD1 agrees at 9 bases. CDR1 is SGHKS, CDR2 YYEKEE, per germline (reference sequence). This CDR3 is 17 amino acids long. The trim removed 2 bases at V and 1 base at J, leaving 7 bases unmatched. CDR3 sequence (DNA): TGTGCCAGCAGCTTCGTCCCGGGACAGGGAAGCAATCAGCCCCAGCATTTT. Translating it yields CASSFVPGQGSNQPQHF.

The chain recombines TRBV25-1 with TRBJ1-1; 8 bases align to TRBD1. There are 15 residues in the CDR3. Trimming cost V 5 bases and J 1 base; bases outside gene matches: 6. Germline lookup yields CDR1 MGHDK and CDR2 SYGVNS. CDR3 nucleotide sequence: TGTGCCAGCAGTTTAGCCGGGACAGGGAACACTGAAGCTTTCTTT. Translation: CASSLAGTGNTEAFF. The variable domain in full, with the rest retrieved from reference TRBV25-1 and TRBJ1-1, is EADIYQTPRYLVIGTGKKITLECSQTMGHDKMYWYQQDPGMELHLIHYSYGVNSTEKGDLSSESTVSRIRTEHFPLTLESARPSHTSQYLCASSLAGTGNTEAFFGQGTRLTVV.

To note about this clone: At the DNA level, this CDR3 is encoded by other sequences in the same sample as well. V and J are TRBV27 and TRBJ2-3; possibly TRBD1 for D (6 bases). Germline lookup yields CDR1 MNHEY and CDR2 SMNVEV (reference sequence). This CDR3 contains 13 residues. V lost 5 bases to trimming and J lost 3 bases, with 9 bases between them. CDR3 loop: CASSPQGTDTQYF. CDR3 nucleotide sequence: TGTGCCAGCAGTCCACAGGGAACAGATACGCAGTATTTT.

This clone has only a few counts. The chain carries TRBV7-6 and TRBJ2-3, with unresolved D. Trimming removed 1 base from V and 2 bases from J, with 13 bases in between. Per germline, CDR1 SGHVS and CDR2 FNYEAQ. This CDR3 comprises 16 residues. Here the CDR3 DNA reads TGTGCCAGCAGCTTAGGGGCTGGGCAACTCACAGATACGCAGTATTTT. This encodes CASSLGAGQLTDTQYF.

The J gene is TRBJ1-2, the V gene TRBV29-1, with 8 bases lining up with TRBD1. CDR1 SQVTM and CDR2 ANQGSEA come from the germline V gene. The CDR3 spans 16 residues. Trimming removed 1 base from V and 2 bases from J; junction bases left unmatched: 9. CDR3 DNA: TGCAGCGTTGAAGTGGGCAGGGGGCGGGGGAACTATGGCTACACCTTC. This gives the protein CSVEVGRGRGNYGYTF.

The chain carries TRBV2 and TRBJ1-5; D unclear. Trimming took off 2 bases at V and 0 bases at J, with 8 bases between the two ends. Germline CDR1 SNHLY, CDR2 FYNNEI. The CDR3 covers 15 residues. The CDR3 loop reads CASSEYSISNQPQHF. CDR3 DNA sequence: TGTGCCAGCAGTGAATACAGTATTAGCAATCAGCCCCAGCATTTT. Full variable domain (outside the CDR3, taken from reference TRBV2 and TRBJ1-5): EPEVTQTPSHQVTQMGQEVILRCVPISNHLYFYWYRQILGQKVEFLVSFYNNEISEKSEIFDDQFSVERPDGSNFTLKIRSTKLEDSAMYFCASSEYSISNQPQHFGDGTRLSIL.

The CDR3 loop is CASSSGTSGGLGEQYF. The CDR3 DNA reads as TGTGCCAGCAGCTCGGGGACTAGCGGGGGCCTTGGAGAGCAGTACTTC. The rearrangement joins TRBV7-6 to TRBJ2-7; 14 nucleotides align to TRBD2. Germline lookup yields CDR1 SGHVS and CDR2 FNYEAQ. V shed 4 bases and J 7 bases; nucleotides not matched to a gene: 9. The CDR3 runs to 16 residues.

By share, this clone ranks as medium-sized. J is TRBJ1-1 and V is TRBV19; maybe TRBD1 (6 bases). The germline V gene has CDR1 LNHDA and CDR2 SQIVND (reference sequence). The germline V and J ends were trimmed by 4 bases and 1 base, with 10 bases remaining between them. The CDR3 contains 14 residues. CDR3 nucleotides: TGTGCCAGTAGTACCGGACAGCGGAACACTGAAGCTTTCTTT. Translation gives CASSTGQRNTEAFF.

The rearrangement links TRBV7-2 to TRBJ2-3; TRBD1 matches 8 bases. The J segment lost 1 base and the V segment lost 3 bases, leaving 12 bases of the junction unmatched. CDR3 length: 18 residues. Germline V lookup: CDR1 SGHTA, CDR2 FQGNSA. The CDR3 region is CASSFLGQGLGGTDTQYF. DNA of the CDR3: TGTGCCAGCAGCTTCCTCGGACAGGGCCTAGGGGGCACAGATACGCAGTATTTT.

The chain has TRBV6-1 and TRBJ2-7; no clear D. V lost 4 bases to trimming and J lost 6 bases, with 16 bases between them. Germline values: CDR1 MNHNS, CDR2 SASEGT. This CDR3 is built from 14 residues. DNA of the CDR3: TGTGCCAGCAGTGTATTAACCTCCTCGGGCGAGCAGTACTTC. This codes for CASSVLTSSGEQYF.

The chain is built from TRBV6-5 and TRBJ1-4, with 11 positions matching TRBD1. V shed 0 bases and J 6 bases; nucleotides not matched to a gene: 3. Germline CDR1 reads MNHEY; CDR2 reads SVGAGI. CDR3 size: 16 residues. The CDR3 DNA is TGTGCCAGCAGTTACTCCCGGACAGGGGGCTATGAAAAACTGTTTTTT. Amino acid sequence: CASSYSRTGGYEKLFF.

This chain links TRBV2 with TRBJ2-2, with 7 bases lining up with TRBD2. The ends lost 4 bases at V and 7 bases at J; junction bases unmatched: 9. The CDR3 totals 15 residues. The germline V gene has CDR1 SNHLY and CDR2 FYNNEI. Here the CDR3 DNA reads TGTGCCAGCAGTGTAATAGGCGGGGGAGGCGGGGAGCTGTTTTTT. This gives the protein CASSVIGGGGGELFF. Based on the CDR3 plus reference TRBV2 and TRBJ2-2, the full variable domain is EPEVTQTPSHQVTQMGQEVILRCVPISNHLYFYWYRQILGQKVEFLVSFYNNEISEKSEIFDDQFSVERPDGSNFTLKIRSTKLEDSAMYFCASSVIGGGGGELFFGEGSRLTVL.

This clone was observed a few times. The V and J genes are TRBV19 and TRBJ1-3; tentative D call: TRBD1 (6 bases). The V end lost 7 bases, the J end lost 2 bases, and 12 bases lay between the germline ends. CDR3 length: 14 residues. Germline values: CDR1 LNHDA, CDR2 SQIVND (reference sequence). CDR3 sequence (DNA): TGTGCCAGTACCCAGGACAGTGCTGGAAACACCATATATTTT. Translating it yields CASTQDSAGNTIYF. The full variable domain, completed using reference TRBV19 and TRBJ1-3, is DGGITQSPKYLFRKEGQNVTLSCEQNLNHDAMYWYRQDPGQGLRLIYYSQIVNDFQKGDIAEGYSVSREKKESFPLTVTSAQKNPTAFYLCASTQDSAGNTIYFGEGSWLTVV.

The V call is TRBV10-3, the J call TRBJ2-7, with 7 bases fitting TRBD1. Germline CDR1 reads ENHRY; CDR2 reads SYGVKD. V shed 10 bases and J 4 bases; nucleotides not matched to a gene: 7. The CDR3 totals 12 residues. The CDR3 coding sequence is TGTGCCACCCAAGACAGGGTATACGAGCAGTACTTC. Its translation is CATQDRVYEQYF.

The rearrangement links TRBV19 to TRBJ1-1; maybe TRBD1 (5 bases). V was pared by 7 bases and J by 6 bases, with 18 bases between. CDR1 is LNHDA and CDR2 is SQIVND in the germline V gene (reference sequence). The CDR3 has 14 amino acids. The CDR3 region is CASMRLEGPSEAFF. The CDR3 region has the DNA TGTGCCAGTATGAGGCTGGAGGGGCCCTCTGAAGCTTTCTTT.

This chain joins TRBV5-1 and TRBJ2-2; TRBD1 matches at 8 bases. Trimming at V came to 1 base and at J to 4 bases, leaving 6 bases not matched to a gene. The CDR3 sequence is 16 residues long. The germline V gene has CDR1 SGHRS and CDR2 YFSETQ. The CDR3 protein is CASSLNHRGVTGELFF. CDR3 nucleotides: TGCGCCAGCAGCTTGAACCACAGGGGGGTCACCGGGGAGCTGTTTTTT.

Written as DNA, the CDR3 is TGTGCCAGCAGTGAAGCTTTACGGGGGACCGGGGAGCTGTTTTTT. Protein: CASSEALRGTGELFF. This chain joins TRBV2 and TRBJ2-2, with a possible D match to TRBD2 (6 bases). Germline assignment: CDR1 SNHLY and CDR2 FYNNEI. The CDR3 is 15 amino acids. The V gene lost 0 bases and the J gene lost 5 bases, with 10 bases spanning the gap.

The rearrangement uses TRBV6-5 and TRBJ2-1; D may be TRBD1 (6 bases). This CDR3 is 14 amino acids long. CDR1 is MNHEY and CDR2 is SVGAGI in the germline V gene. Trimming removed 6 bases from V and 0 bases from J, with 9 bases in between. The DNA of the CDR3 is TGTGCCAGCAGCACAGGGATCTCCTACAATGAGCAGTTCTTC. This gives the protein CASSTGISYNEQFF.